These 2 T cell receptor beta chains originate from one sample sequenced in a study of CD8 T cells in ankylosing spondylitis. Via MiXCR, TCRdb re-called the 5' RACE reads, giving one row per CDR3 protein. Seen here are around 250,000 distinct CDR3 sequences, roughly a tenth observed once, and the top ten hold approximately 6.6%. Sequenced material: blood, either unsorted or a sorted T cell fraction (not recorded which). The receptors were sampled from a male donor with ankylosing spondylitis or in good health (not recorded which).

In its sample, this clonotype was seen a few times. The genes are TRBV7-3 and TRBJ2-3, with TRBD1 as a possible D gene (6 bases). The germline CDR1 and CDR2 sequences are SGHTA and FQGTGA. V shed 3 bases and J shed 1 base, with 11 bases lying between them. This CDR3 comprises 15 residues. The CDR3 bases are TGTGCCAGCAGCTTTGTAGAGGGGGGCACAGATACGCAGTATTTT. Translating it yields CASSFVEGGTDTQYF.

This clonotype appeared a few times. The chain recombines TRBV3-1 with TRBJ2-6; a possible D gene is TRBD2 (6 bases). Between the trimmed V and J ends, which lost 8 bases and 2 bases, there was a span of 19 bases. The CDR3 totals 17 residues. Per germline, CDR1 LGHDT and CDR2 YNNKEL (reference sequence). CDR3 sequence reads: CASGRRRGVAGANVLTF. The CDR3 DNA is TGTGCCAGCGGGAGGAGGAGGGGAGTTGCTGGGGCCAACGTCCTGACTTTC.